The rows below give T cell receptor beta chains drawn from one sample of a study of hypomethylating agent response in myelodysplastic syndrome. Assay used: immunoSEQ multiplex PCR; TCRdb lists only in-frame clones, some missing. The table lists around 5,000 clones, over 75% of them singletons, with approximately 8% in the top ten. Specimen: bone marrow, collected before or after starting hypomethylating agent treatment for myelodysplastic syndrome (not recorded which). The receptors originated from a human donor with myelodysplastic syndrome. The CDR3 runs from the conserved cysteine through the conserved F or W. D genes are given only for firm matches. Not every row has a clone size; where given, it reads once, few, many or a size class.

>TRBJ1-5|NA|TRBV18|few
CASSPGSGGNQPQHF
TGTGCCAGCTCACCCGGATCAGGGGGCAATCAGCCCCAGCATTTT
>TRBJ2-5|NA|TRBV7-2|NA
CASSPIPSRETQYF
TGTGCCAGCAGCCCAATCCCCTCGAGGGAGACCCAGTACTTC
>TRBJ1-1|TRBD1|TRBV14|NA
CASSPRTGYNTEAFF
TGTGCCAGCAGCCCTCGGACAGGATATAACACTGAAGCTTTCTTT
>TRBJ1-4|NA|TRBV4-1|NA
CASSQEGYREIGEKLFF
TGCGCCAGCAGCCAAGAGGGGTATCGGGAGATCGGTGAAAAACTGTTTTTT
>TRBJ2-3|NA|TRBV7-9|NA
CASCWGTDTQYF
TGTGCCAGCTGTTGGGGCACAGATACGCAGTATTTT
>TRBJ1-2|NA|TRBV5-6|NA
CASSPGVVSYGYTF
TGTGCCAGCAGCCCGGGCGTCGTCTCCTATGGCTACACCTTC
>TRBJ1-1|NA|TRBV29-1|NA
CSVGIGGNTEAFF
TGCAGCGTTGGGATAGGGGGGAACACTGAAGCTTTCTTT
>TRBJ1-1|NA|TRBV30|NA
CAWVRYGTGSQAFF
TGTGCCTGGGTCCGGTACGGTACCGGGTCTCAAGCTTTCTTT
>TRBJ1-2|NA|TRBV28|NA
CASTYRPGGGYTF
TGTGCCAGCACCTACAGGCCGGGGGGGGGCTACACCTTC
>TRBJ1-2|TRBD1|TRBV10-3|few
CAISQGPIYGYTF
TGTGCCATCTCACAGGGGCCGATCTATGGCTACACCTTC
>TRBJ2-6|NA|TRBV5-4|once
CASSIRLRANVLTF
TGTGCCAGCAGCATACGACTTAGGGCCAACGTCCTGACTTTC
>TRBJ1-5|NA|TRBV6-1|NA
CASSQGSNQPQHF
TGTGCCAGCAGCCAGGGCTCCAATCAGCCCCAGCATTTT
>TRBJ1-5|TRBD1|TRBV28|NA
CASFQSGGWVQPQHF
TGTGCCAGCTTCCAATCAGGGGGATGGGTTCAGCCCCAGCATTTT
>TRBJ1-6|NA|TRBV30|NA
CAWSTGFSPLHF
TGTGCCTGGAGTACCGGATTTTCACCCCTCCACTTT
>TRBJ2-2|NA|TRBV25-1|NA
CASSEYGQVVGELFF
TGTGCCAGCAGTGAATATGGTCAGGTTGTCGGGGAGCTGTTTTTT
>TRBJ1-4|NA|TRBV9|NA
CASSVGSGDEKLFF
TGTGCCAGCAGCGTAGGTAGTGGTGATGAAAAACTGTTTTTT
>TRBJ1-2|NA|TRBV4-3|NA
CASSQETQDGIYGYTF
TGCGCCAGCAGCCAGGAAACGCAGGACGGCATCTATGGCTACACCTTC
>TRBJ2-7|TRBD1|TRBV5-5|NA
CASSLPKPGQGYEQYF
TGTGCCAGCAGCTTACCGAAACCGGGACAGGGATACGAGCAGTACTTC
>TRBJ1-2|NA|TRBV28|NA
CASSPGRGDYGYTF
TGTGCCAGCAGTCCTGGGAGGGGGGACTATGGCTACACCTTC
>TRBJ2-5|NA|TRBV5-4|NA
CASSLSGRTQYF
TGTGCCAGCAGCTTGTCAGGGAGGACCCAGTACTTC
>TRBJ1-6|NA|TRBV6-1|few
CASGRVDNSPLHF
TGTGCCAGCGGCAGGGTTGACAATTCACCCCTCCACTTT
>TRBJ2-7|NA|TRBV5-1|NA
CASSLGPGTHLSEQYF
TGCGCCAGCAGCTTGGGGCCCGGGACGCATCTCTCGGAGCAGTACTTC
>TRBJ1-1|NA|TRBV27|NA
CASSSNWTPLGAEAFF
TGTGCCAGCAGTTCAAACTGGACGCCTTTGGGGGCTGAAGCTTTCTTT
>TRBJ1-1|NA|TRBV9|NA
CASSVVRGAFF
TGTGCCAGCAGCGTAGTCCGGGGGGCTTTCTTT
>TRBJ2-7|NA|TRBV6-1|NA
CASTMTASYEQYF
TGTGCCAGCACCATGACAGCCTCCTACGAGCAGTACTTC